One sample yielded the 9 T cell receptor beta chains listed below, sequenced in a study of regulatory T cells in long-lasting Graves disease. The time point was: persistent/refractory GD, antithyroid drugs over 5 years with positive TRAb. TCR sequences were obtained from RNA taken from PBMCs. Researchers made TCR beta libraries by using iRepertoire HTBI primers and running Arm-PCR on CDR3 regions. TCRdb fed the multiplex PCR reads into MiXCR, producing one record per CDR3 protein. Of some 420,000 distinct CDR3 sequences listed, 20% to 25% were seen once; the top ten hold over 10%. This material consisted of peripheral blood mononuclear cells (PBMCs), taken when the disease was refractory, from a patient treated with antithyroid drugs. Every receptor here comes from a female donor with Graves disease.

As for this clonotype: One junction end disagrees with the germline gene, perhaps due to a read error. The rearrangement joins TRBV5-6 to TRBJ2-5, with D tentatively TRBD1 (5 bases). CDR1 is SGHDT and CDR2 is YYEEEE in the germline V gene. The CDR3 sequence is 11 residues long. The CDR3 loop is CAGSLDKTQYF. The CDR3 DNA reads as TGTGCCGGCAGCTTGGACAAGACCCAGTACTTC. Full variable domain (outside the CDR3, taken from reference TRBV5-6 and TRBJ2-5): DAGVTQSPTHLIKTRGQQVTLRCSPKSGHDTVSWYQQALGQGPQFIFQYYEEEERQRGNFPDRFSGHQFPNYSSELNVNALLLGDSALYLCAGSLDKTQYFGPGTRLLVL.

This clonotype has a count of ten or more. This chain uses TRBV2 with TRBJ1-2; D gene unclear. The CDR3 length is 14 residues. V gave up 6 bases and J gave up 7 bases, with 18 bases separating them. Germline lookup yields CDR1 SNHLY and CDR2 FYNNEI. Here the CDR3 reads CASRRPGGLAGYTF. For the CDR3, the DNA is TGTGCCAGCAGAAGGCCGGGAGGGTTAGCTGGCTACACCTTC.

This clonotype was observed at least ten times. The chain employs TRBV28 and TRBJ2-2; the D is unclear. The CDR3 totals 13 residues. Looked up from germline, CDR1 is MDHEN and CDR2 is SYDVKM. V was clipped by 5 bases and J by 6 bases, with 10 bases between them. CDR3 sequence (DNA): TGTGCCAGCAGTAAGGGTCCGGCCGGGGAGCTGTTTTTT. This gives the protein CASSKGPAGELFF.

For this clonotype: Germline is not matched at one junction end, which may reflect a read error. The CDR3 bases are TGCGCCAGCAGCCAAGGAGGGACATGGTCCGCTCCTTTCTTT. Translating gives CASSQGGTWSAPFF. The chain has TRBV11-2 and TRBJ1-1, with D maybe TRBD1 (6 bases). Germline lookup yields CDR1 SGHAT and CDR2 FQNNGV. This CDR3 has 14 amino acids.

This clonotype has at least ten counts. The chain uses TRBV28 and TRBJ1-1, with D maybe TRBD1 (5 bases). The CDR3 has 18 residues. Trimming left V 7 bases short and J 0 bases short, with 24 bases between. The germline gives CDR1 MDHEN, CDR2 SYDVKM. CDR3 nucleotides: TGTGCCAGCACCTCCCTGGGGGTGGGAGAGGGCATGAACACTGAAGCTTTCTTT. It encodes CASTSLGVGEGMNTEAFF.

Of note for this clonotype: The junction departs from the called germline gene at one end, perhaps through a read error. The chain carries TRBV30 and TRBJ1-2; no reliable D call. Per germline, CDR1 GTSNPN and CDR2 SVGIG (reference sequence). The CDR3 covers 11 residues. CDR3 sequence (DNA): TGTGTCTGGAGTGTACTCTATGGCTACACCTTC. Residues: CVWSVLYGYTF.

This clonotype was counted many times. This chain connects TRBV20-1 to TRBJ1-2; D is undetermined. The CDR3 is made up of 11 amino acids. Germline V gives CDR1 DFQATT, CDR2 SNEGSKA (reference sequence). DNA for the CDR3: TGCAGCCTTCGACACGGGTATGGCTACACCTTC. It yields the protein CSLRHGYGYTF.

There are many counts of this clonotype. As DNA, the CDR3 is TGTGCCATCAGTAACGGACGAGATGGGACTGAAGCTTTCTTT. It yields the protein CAISNGRDGTEAFF. The rearrangement joins TRBV10-3 to TRBJ1-1, with D unresolved. The CDR3 runs to 14 residues. Germline values: CDR1 ENHRY, CDR2 SYGVKD. With 5 bases removed from V and 5 bases from J, the gap between germline ends came to 15 bases.

In its sample, this clonotype was seen many times. V and J are TRBV6-2 or TRBV6-3 and TRBJ2-2; 13 positions agree with TRBD2. This CDR3 spans 18 amino acids. CDR1 and CDR2 from the germline V gene are MNHEY and SVGEGT. Trimming removed 4 bases from V and 5 bases from J; junction bases left unmatched: 10. The CDR3 here is CASSSGLAGVIFTGELFF. The CDR3 bases are TGTGCCAGCAGTTCCGGACTAGCGGGAGTCATATTTACCGGGGAGCTGTTTTTT.